The rows below give T cell receptor beta chains drawn from one sample of a study of vaccination effects on CD4 cells after COVID-19. Clones were sequenced by immunoSEQ multiplex PCR, and TCRdb holds only the in-frame ones, with some missing. The data contain tens of thousands of clones, 73% of them seen just once; the ten biggest clones take up around 10%. These receptors have no known antigen. Sequencing used CD4+ T cells from PBMCs cultured without peptide, obtained before COVID-19 vaccination. The receptors stem from a human donor who received a COVID-19 vaccine. CDR3s include the opening cysteine and the closing phenylalanine or tryptophan. D genes are given only for firm matches. Part of the rows lack a size; the others show once, few, many or a class for expanded clones.

TRBJ1-1	TRBV2	.	.	TGTGCCAGCAGTGGGATGAGCTTACCGGCTTTCTTT	CASSGMSLPAFF
TRBJ2-1	TRBV6-2/TRBV6-3	.	.	TGTGCCAGCAGTGCACTAGTTTTCAATGAGCAGTTCTTC	CASSALVFNEQFF
TRBJ1-5	TRBV5-6	.	.	TGTGCCAGCAGCGACGGGAGACAGCTCTATCAGCCCCAGCATTTT	CASSDGRQLYQPQHF
TRBJ1-5	TRBV7-7	.	.	TGTGCTAGCAGCCCTTTTTTTGGTCCTCAGCCCCAGCATTTT	CASSPFFGPQPQHF
TRBJ2-7	TRBV2	once	.	TGTGCCAGCAGTGCCCCCCTCGAGCAGTACTTC	CASSAPLEQYF
TRBJ2-4	TRBV3-1/TRBV3-2	.	.	TGTGCCAGCAGCCAAGGGAGGGCCTCAGGGAAGGGGAGAAACATTCAGTACTTC	CASSQGRASGKGRNIQYF
TRBJ1-4	TRBV19	once	.	TGTGCCAGTAGTATATCCACGATGACAGTTGCAACTAATGAAAAACTGTTTTTT	CASSISTMTVATNEKLFF
TRBJ2-1	TRBV11-3	.	.	TGTGCCAGCAGCTTAGGGGTCAGATCCTACAATGAGCAGTTCTTC	CASSLGVRSYNEQFF
TRBJ1-1	TRBV6-6	few	.	TGTGCCAGCAGCCCCCACCGGGCAGGGAACACTGAAGCTTTCTTT	CASSPHRAGNTEAFF
TRBJ1-2	TRBV19	.	TRBD1	TGTGCCAGTAGTAACCCGGGACAGGGAAGTTTCGGTGGCTACACCTTC	CASSNPGQGSFGGYTF
TRBJ1-1	TRBV19	few	.	TGTGCCAGTAGTATGGGCGAGGGCTTCACTGAAGCTTTCTTT	CASSMGEGFTEAFF
TRBJ1-2	TRBV5-1	few	TRBD1	TGCGCCAGCAGCATAGACAGGGGAGGTTCCGGCTACACCTTC	CASSIDRGGSGYTF
TRBJ1-1	TRBV5-1	once	.	TGCGCCAGCAGCGAGGGACTTGGGGATACAAACACTGAAGCTTTCTTT	CASSEGLGDTNTEAFF
TRBJ1-2	TRBV5-5	.	.	TGTGCCAGCAGCTCACAGGGAGCCTATTATGGCTACACCTTC	CASSSQGAYYGYTF
TRBJ1-5	TRBV19	.	TRBD1	TGTGCCAGTAGCGAGGGGACAGGGCGAAATCAGCCCCAGCATTTT	CASSEGTGRNQPQHF
TRBJ2-5	TRBV5-6	.	.	TGTGCCAGCAGCAGAGTTGGTCGGGAGACCCAGTACTTC	CASSRVGRETQYF
TRBJ2-2	TRBV7-2	.	.	TGTGCCAGCAGCTTAGACAGGGAGCCCACCGGGGAGCTGTTTTTT	CASSLDREPTGELFF
TRBJ1-2	TRBV6-1	.	.	TGTGCCAGCAGTGAAGCGGGCGGGGTCTACTATGGCTACACCTTC	CASSEAGGVYYGYTF
TRBJ2-1	TRBV7-8	.	TRBD2	TGTGCCAGCAGCTGGGGACTAGCGGGGAACAATGAGCAGTTCTTC	CASSWGLAGNNEQFF
TRBJ1-4	TRBV7-2	.	.	TGTGCCAGCACTTCTTCGTGGGGCTCAACTAATGAAAAACTGTTTTTT	CASTSSWGSTNEKLFF
TRBJ2-5	TRBV6-5	.	.	TGTGCCACCCACCCCCAGGGGCGGTACCAAGAGACCCAGTACTTC	CATHPQGRYQETQYF
TRBJ1-2	TRBV13	.	TRBD1	TGTGCCAGCAGCCTGGGACAGGGTGATGGCTACACCTTC	CASSLGQGDGYTF
TRBJ2-7	TRBV14	.	TRBD2	TGTGCCAGCAGCCAAGGTATTCTAGCGGGAGGGACCTACGAGCAGTACTTC	CASSQGILAGGTYEQYF
TRBJ2-3	TRBV9	.	.	TGTGCCAGCAGTCGAGGCAGCACAGATACGCAGTATTTT	CASSRGSTDTQYF
TRBJ1-1	TRBV7-8	.	.	TGTGCCAGCAGCCCACAGCGGGGAACTGAAGCTTTCTTT	CASSPQRGTEAFF
TRBJ1-1	TRBV5-1	.	TRBD1	TGCGCCAGCAAAACTTCGACAGGGAGTAACACTGAAGCTTTCTTT	CASKTSTGSNTEAFF
TRBJ2-6	TRBV12-3/TRBV12-4	.	.	TGTGCCAGCAGTTTCTCCAACGTCCTGACTTTC	CASSFSNVLTF
TRBJ1-6	TRBV3-1/TRBV3-2	.	TRBD1	TGTGCCAGCAGGGAGACCGGGACAGGTTATTCACCCCTCCACTTT	CASRETGTGYSPLHF
TRBJ2-7	TRBV18	.	.	TGTGCCAGCTCACCCCCTGGAGTGGGTGTGCAGTACTTC	CASSPPGVGVQYF
TRBJ1-5	TRBV18	once	.	TGTGCCAGCTCACCGGACATGGGCAGCAATCAGCCCCAGCATTTT	CASSPDMGSNQPQHF
TRBJ2-3	TRBV10-3	.	.	TGTGCCATCAGTTCTCCAGGACGCTATACGCAGTATTTT	CAISSPGRYTQYF
TRBJ2-7	TRBV5-1	.	TRBD1	TGCGCCAGCAGCTTAGCCGGGACAGGTGCGTACGAGCAGTACTTC	CASSLAGTGAYEQYF
TRBJ2-7	TRBV28	.	TRBD2	TGTGCCAGCAGTTTAGCGGGAGGCTTTTACGAGCAGTACTTC	CASSLAGGFYEQYF
TRBJ2-7	TRBV7-9	.	TRBD1	TGTGCCAGCAGCTTAGGGCAGGGGGTTACCTACGAGCAGTACTTC	CASSLGQGVTYEQYF